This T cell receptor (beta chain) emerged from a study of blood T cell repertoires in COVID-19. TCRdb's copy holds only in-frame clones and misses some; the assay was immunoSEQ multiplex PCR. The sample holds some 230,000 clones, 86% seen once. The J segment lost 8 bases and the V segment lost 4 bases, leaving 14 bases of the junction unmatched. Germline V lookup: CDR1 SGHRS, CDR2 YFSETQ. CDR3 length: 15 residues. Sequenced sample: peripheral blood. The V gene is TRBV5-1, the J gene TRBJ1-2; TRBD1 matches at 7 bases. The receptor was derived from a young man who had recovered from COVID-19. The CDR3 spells CASSPTGTAFEGYTF. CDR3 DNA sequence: TGCGCCAGCAGCCCCACCGGGACAGCCTTCGAAGGCTACACCTTC. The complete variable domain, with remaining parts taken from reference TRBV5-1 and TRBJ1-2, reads KAGVTQTPRYLIKTRGQQVTLSCSPISGHRSVSWYQQTPGQGLQFLFEYFSETQRNKGNFPGRFSGRQFSNSRSEMNVSTLELGDSALYLCASSPTGTAFEGYTFGSGTRLTVV.